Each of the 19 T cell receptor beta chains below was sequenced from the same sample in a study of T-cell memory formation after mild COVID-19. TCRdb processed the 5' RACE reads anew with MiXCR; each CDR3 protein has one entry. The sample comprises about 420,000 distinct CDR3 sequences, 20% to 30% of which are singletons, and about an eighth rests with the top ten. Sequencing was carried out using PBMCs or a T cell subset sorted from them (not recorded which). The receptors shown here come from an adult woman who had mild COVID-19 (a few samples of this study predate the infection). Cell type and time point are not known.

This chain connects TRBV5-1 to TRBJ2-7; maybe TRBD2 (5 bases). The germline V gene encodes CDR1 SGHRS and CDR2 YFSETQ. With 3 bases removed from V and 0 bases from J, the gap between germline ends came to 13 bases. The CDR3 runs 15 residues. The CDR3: CASSSGRTFSYEQYF. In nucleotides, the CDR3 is TGCGCCAGCAGCTCCGGTAGGACTTTCTCCTACGAGCAGTACTTC.

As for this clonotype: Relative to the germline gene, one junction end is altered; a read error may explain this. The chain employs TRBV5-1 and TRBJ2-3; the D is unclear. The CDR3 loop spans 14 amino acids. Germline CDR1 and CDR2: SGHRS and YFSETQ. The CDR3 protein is CASSLAGGSDTQYF. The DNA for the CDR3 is TGTGCCAGCAGCTTAGCTGGTGGGTCGGATACGCAGTATTTT.

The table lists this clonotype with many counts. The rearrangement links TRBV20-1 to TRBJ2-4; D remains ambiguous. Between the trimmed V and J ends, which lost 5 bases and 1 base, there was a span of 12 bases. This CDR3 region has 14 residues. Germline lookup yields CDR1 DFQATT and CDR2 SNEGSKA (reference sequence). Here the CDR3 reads CSASVLRAKNIQYF. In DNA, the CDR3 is TGCAGTGCTTCTGTATTACGGGCCAAAAACATTCAGTACTTC.

CDR3 region: CASGRGTTLYEQYF. The CDR3 coding sequence is TGTGCCAGCGGCCGTGGGACTACCCTCTACGAGCAGTACTTC. The V call is TRBV11-2, the J call TRBJ2-7, with 7 nucleotides matching TRBD2. Looked up from germline, CDR1 is SGHAT and CDR2 is FQNNGV. The V and J ends lost 8 bases and 3 bases, in that order; junction bases with no gene match: 10. The CDR3 totals 14 residues. The full variable domain, in which reference TRBV11-2 and TRBJ2-7 provide the parts outside the CDR3, is EAGVAQSPRYKIIEKRQSVAFWCNPISGHATLYWYQQILGQGPKLLIQFQNNGVVDDSQLPKDRFSAERLKGVDSTLKIQPAKLEDSAVYLCASGRGTTLYEQYFGPGTRLTVT.

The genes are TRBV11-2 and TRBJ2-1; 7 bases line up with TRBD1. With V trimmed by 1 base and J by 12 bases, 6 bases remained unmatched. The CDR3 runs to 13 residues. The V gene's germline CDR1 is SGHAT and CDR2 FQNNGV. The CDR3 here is CASSLGDRGGQFF. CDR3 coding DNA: TGTGCCAGCAGCTTAGGGGACAGAGGGGGGCAGTTCTTC.

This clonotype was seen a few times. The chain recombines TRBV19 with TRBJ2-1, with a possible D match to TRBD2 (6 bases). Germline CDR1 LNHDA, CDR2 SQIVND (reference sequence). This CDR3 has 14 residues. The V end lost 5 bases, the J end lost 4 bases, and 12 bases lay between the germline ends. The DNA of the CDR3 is TGTGCCAGTAGTGAGCGGGTTACATACAATGAGCAGTTCTTC. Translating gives CASSERVTYNEQFF. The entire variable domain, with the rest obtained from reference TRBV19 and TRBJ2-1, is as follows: DGGITQSPKYLFRKEGQNVTLSCEQNLNHDAMYWYRQDPGQGLRLIYYSQIVNDFQKGDIAEGYSVSREKKESFPLTVTSAQKNPTAFYLCASSERVTYNEQFFGPGTRLTVL.

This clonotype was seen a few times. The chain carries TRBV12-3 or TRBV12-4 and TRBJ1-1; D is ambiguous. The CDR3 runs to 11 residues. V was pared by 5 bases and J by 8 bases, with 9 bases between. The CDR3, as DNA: TGTGCCAGCAGTCCCGGGAACGAAGCTTTCTTT. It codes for CASSPGNEAFF.

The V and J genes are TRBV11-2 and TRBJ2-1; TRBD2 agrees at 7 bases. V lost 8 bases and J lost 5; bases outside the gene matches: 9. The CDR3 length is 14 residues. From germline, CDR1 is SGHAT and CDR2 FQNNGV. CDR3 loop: CASLPLADHNEQFF. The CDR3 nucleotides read TGTGCCAGCCTGCCCCTAGCGGACCACAATGAGCAGTTCTTC.

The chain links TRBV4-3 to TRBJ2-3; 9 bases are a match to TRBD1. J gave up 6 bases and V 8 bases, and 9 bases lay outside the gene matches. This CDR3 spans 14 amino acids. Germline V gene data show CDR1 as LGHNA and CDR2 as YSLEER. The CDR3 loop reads CASAPGQGWDTQYF. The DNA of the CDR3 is TGCGCCAGCGCACCGGGACAGGGATGGGATACGCAGTATTTT.

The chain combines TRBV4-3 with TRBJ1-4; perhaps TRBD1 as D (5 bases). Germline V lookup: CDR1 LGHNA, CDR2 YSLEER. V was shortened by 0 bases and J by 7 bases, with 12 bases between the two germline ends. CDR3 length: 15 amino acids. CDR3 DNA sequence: TGCGCCAGCAGCCAAGATTGGCAGGGTGGTGAAAAACTGTTTTTT. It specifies CASSQDWQGGEKLFF.

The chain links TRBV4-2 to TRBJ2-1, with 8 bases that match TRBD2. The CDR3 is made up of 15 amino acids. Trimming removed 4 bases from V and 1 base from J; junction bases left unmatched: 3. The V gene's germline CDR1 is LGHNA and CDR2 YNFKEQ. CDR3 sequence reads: CASSLGLESYNEQFF. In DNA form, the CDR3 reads TGTGCCAGCAGCCTGGGACTAGAGTCCTACAATGAGCAGTTCTTC.

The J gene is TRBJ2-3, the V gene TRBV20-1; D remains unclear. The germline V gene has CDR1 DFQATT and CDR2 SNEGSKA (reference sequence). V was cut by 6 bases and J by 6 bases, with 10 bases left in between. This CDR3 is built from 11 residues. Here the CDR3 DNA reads TGCAGTGCCCTGCCGTGGGATACGCAGTATTTT. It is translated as CSALPWDTQYF.

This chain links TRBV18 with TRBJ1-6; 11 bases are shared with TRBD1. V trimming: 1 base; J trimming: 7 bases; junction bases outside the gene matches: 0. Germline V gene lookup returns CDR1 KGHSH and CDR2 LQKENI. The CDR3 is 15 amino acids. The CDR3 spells CASSPRDRGNSPLHF. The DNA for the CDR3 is TGTGCCAGCTCACCACGGGACAGGGGGAATTCACCCCTCCACTTT.

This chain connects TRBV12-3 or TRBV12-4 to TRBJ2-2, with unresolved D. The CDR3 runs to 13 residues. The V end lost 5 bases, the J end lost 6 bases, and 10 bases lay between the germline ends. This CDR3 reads CASSTRSAGELFF. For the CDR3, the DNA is TGTGCCAGCAGTACGAGGAGTGCCGGGGAGCTGTTTTTT.

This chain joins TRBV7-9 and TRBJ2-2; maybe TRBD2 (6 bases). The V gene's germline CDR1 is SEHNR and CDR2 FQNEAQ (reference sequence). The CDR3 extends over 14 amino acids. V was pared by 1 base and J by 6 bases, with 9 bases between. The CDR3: CASSLGTSSGELFF. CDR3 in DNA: TGTGCCAGCAGCTTAGGTACTAGCTCCGGGGAGCTGTTTTTT.

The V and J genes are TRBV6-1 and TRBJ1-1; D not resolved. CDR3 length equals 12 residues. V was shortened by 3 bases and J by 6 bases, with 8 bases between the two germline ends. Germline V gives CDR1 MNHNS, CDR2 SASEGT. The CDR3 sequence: CASSENDAEAFF. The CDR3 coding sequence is TGTGCCAGCAGTGAGAATGACGCTGAAGCTTTCTTT.

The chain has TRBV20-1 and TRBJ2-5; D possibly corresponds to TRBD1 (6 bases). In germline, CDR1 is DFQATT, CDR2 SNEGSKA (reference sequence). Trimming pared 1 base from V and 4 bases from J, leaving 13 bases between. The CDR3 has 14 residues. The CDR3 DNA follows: TGCAGTGCTAGAGCTACGAGCAGGGGAGAGACCCAGTACTTC. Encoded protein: CSARATSRGETQYF.

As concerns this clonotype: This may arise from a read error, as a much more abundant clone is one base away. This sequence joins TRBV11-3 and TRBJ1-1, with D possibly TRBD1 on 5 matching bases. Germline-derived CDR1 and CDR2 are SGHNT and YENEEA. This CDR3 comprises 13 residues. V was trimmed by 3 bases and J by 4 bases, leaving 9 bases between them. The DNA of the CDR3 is TGTGCCAGCAGCTTCGCGGGGGGCACTGAAGCTTTCTTT. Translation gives CASSFAGGTEAFF.

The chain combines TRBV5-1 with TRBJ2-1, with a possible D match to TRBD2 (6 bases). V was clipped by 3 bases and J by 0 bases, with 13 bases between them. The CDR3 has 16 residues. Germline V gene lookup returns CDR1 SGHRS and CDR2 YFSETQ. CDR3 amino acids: CASSYPRGYSYNEQFF. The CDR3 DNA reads TGCGCCAGCAGCTACCCCCGGGGGTACTCCTACAATGAGCAGTTCTTC. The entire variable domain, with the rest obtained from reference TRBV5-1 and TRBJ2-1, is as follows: KAGVTQTPRYLIKTRGQQVTLSCSPISGHRSVSWYQQTPGQGLQFLFEYFSETQRNKGNFPGRFSGRQFSNSRSEMNVSTLELGDSALYLCASSYPRGYSYNEQFFGPGTRLTVL.